The 8 T cell receptor beta chains below were found in one sample sequenced in a study of early T cells in non-severe SARS-CoV-2 infection. TCRdb processed the 5' RACE reads anew with MiXCR; each CDR3 protein has one entry. The sample yields roughly 48,000 distinct CDR3 sequences, roughly 5.5% seen once. The sequenced material came from whole blood. These TCRs come from an adult who was a healthcare worker with PCR-confirmed SARS-CoV-2 infection or an uninfected control (not recorded which).

This clonotype was counted only a few times. The rearrangement links TRBV10-2 to TRBJ2-1; D gene uncertain. Per germline, CDR1 WSHSY and CDR2 SAAADI. V lost 0 bases and J lost 4, with 7 bases in between. This CDR3 comprises 14 residues. Written as DNA, the CDR3 is TGCGCCAGCAGTGAGTCGGCACTTTACAATGAGCAGTTCTTC. This sequence encodes CASSESALYNEQFF.

This clonotype has a count of ten or more. The V gene is TRBV20-1, the J gene TRBJ2-1, with TRBD2 matching 7 bases. The germline V gene has CDR1 DFQATT and CDR2 SNEGSKA (reference sequence). The ends lost 3 bases at V and 3 bases at J; junction bases unmatched: 5. The CDR3 runs 14 residues. The CDR3 loop reads CSASLRESYNEQFF. Written as DNA, the CDR3 is TGCAGTGCTAGCTTGCGGGAGAGCTACAATGAGCAGTTCTTC.

This clonotype was recorded many times. The V and J genes are TRBV21-1 and TRBJ1-2; whether TRBD1, the table's D call, matches the DNA was not checked. TRBV21-1 is assigned pseudogene status. This CDR3 comprises 13 residues. CDR3 loop: CASTGRDTDGYTF. The CDR3 bases are TGTGCCAGCACCGGGCGGGACACTGATGGCTACACCTTC.

The chain recombines TRBV29-1 with TRBJ1-2, with 9 bases matching TRBD1. Losses at the gene ends were 4 bases for V and 8 bases for J; bases not matched to a gene: 2. CDR3 size: 11 residues. Germline V gene data show CDR1 as SQVTM and CDR2 as ANQGSEA. CDR3 residues: CSVGTGVGYTF. For the CDR3, the DNA is TGCAGCGTTGGGACAGGGGTCGGCTACACCTTC.

This clonotype was counted only a few times. Lacking the conserved final phenylalanine or tryptophan, this CDR3 likely reflects a read error. The chain couples TRBV6-4 to TRBJ2-1; maybe TRBD2 (6 bases). Trimming took off 5 bases at V and 6 bases at J, with 17 bases between the two ends. The CDR3 loop spans 15 amino acids. Germline V CDR1 and CDR2: MRHNA, SNTAGT. The CDR3 here is CASSPLGLKGNEQFL. The DNA for the CDR3 is TGTGCCAGCAGTCCCCTGGGACTCAAGGGCAATGAGCAGTTCTTG.

This clonotype was observed at least ten times. This sequence joins TRBV11-3 and TRBJ2-1, with 7 positions matching TRBD2. The CDR3 loop spans 15 amino acids. After removal of 5 bases from V and 1 base from J, the junction contained 5 bases not matched to a gene. From germline, CDR1 is SGHNT and CDR2 YENEEA. The CDR3: CASSPSGGSYNEQFF. CDR3 nucleotide sequence: TGTGCCAGCAGCCCTAGCGGAGGATCCTACAATGAGCAGTTCTTC.

This clonotype was counted ten times or more. V gene TRBV30 combines with J gene TRBJ1-6; D may be TRBD1 (6 bases). This CDR3 spans 13 amino acids. The germline gives CDR1 GTSNPN, CDR2 SVGIG (reference sequence). Trimming left V 8 bases short and J 6 bases short, with 14 bases between. DNA of the CDR3: TGTGCCGGTATACAGGGCGGTAATTCACCCCTCCACTTT. Translating it yields CAGIQGGNSPLHF.

At least ten counts were recorded for this clonotype. This sequence joins TRBV29-1 and TRBJ2-1; 10 positions match TRBD2. The CDR3 sequence is 15 residues long. The trim removed 1 base at V and 8 bases at J, leaving 8 bases unmatched. Germline CDR1 and CDR2: SQVTM and ANQGSEA. The CDR3 reads CSVEGPSGRFDEQFF. The CDR3 DNA follows: TGCAGCGTTGAAGGGCCTAGCGGGAGATTCGATGAGCAGTTCTTC.